Shown below are 21 T cell receptor beta chains from a single sample sequenced in a study of beta chain features in type 1 diabetes. Study-level findings and limits: Patients with Type 1 diabetes showed moderately but significantly shorter TCRB CDR3s in all four CD4+ subsets.

Expressed TCRB transcripts got sequenced, as all isolated RNA was reverse transcribed. Data came from immunoSEQ multiplex PCR; TCRdb stores just in-frame clones and leaves some out. The sample records some 370,000 clones, 8.5% to 10% being singletons. Antigens for these TCRs are unknown. Specimen: central memory CD4+ T cells from blood. Receptors originate from a man younger than 45 with type 1 diabetes.

This clone was counted a few times. This chain links TRBV10-3 with TRBJ2-7; perhaps TRBD1 as D (5 bases). Germline V CDR1 and CDR2: ENHRY, SYGVKD. Trimming shortened V by 11 bases and J by 0 bases, and 17 bases separated the two germline ends. This CDR3 is 14 amino acids long. As DNA, the CDR3 is TGTGCCGCCAGGACGACAGCGAGCTCCTACGAGCAGTACTTC. Translation gives CAARTTASSYEQYF.

This clone appeared many times. The gene calls are TRBV5-1 and TRBJ2-5; a weak D match, TRBD1 (6 bases). The ends were cut back, 4 bases at V and 2 bases at J, with 21 bases in the middle. Germline V gene lookup returns CDR1 SGHRS and CDR2 YFSETQ. The CDR3 has 17 residues. The CDR3 DNA reads as TGCGCCAGCAGCGGGGGCTCCCCACAACGGGTTCAAGAGACCCAGTACTTC. Translating it yields CASSGGSPQRVQETQYF.

This chain connects TRBV9 to TRBJ2-5, with 9 bases that match TRBD2. The CDR3 runs 15 residues. Germline CDR1 reads SGDLS; CDR2 reads YYNGEE. With V trimmed by 3 bases and J by 5 bases, 8 bases remained unmatched. The CDR3 loop reads CASSGGRREGETQYF. For the CDR3, the DNA is TGTGCCAGCAGCGGAGGTAGGCGGGAGGGTGAGACCCAGTACTTC.

This clone was found a few times. This chain links TRBV15 with TRBJ1-5; 7 positions agree with TRBD1. Germline CDR1 LNHNV, CDR2 YYDKDF (reference sequence). The CDR3 totals 15 residues. With V trimmed by 1 base and J by 4 bases, 4 bases remained unmatched. CDR3 protein: CATSRVDRDNQPQHF. In DNA, the CDR3 is TGTGCCACCAGCAGAGTTGACAGGGATAATCAGCCCCAGCATTTT.

This clone showed up just a few times. The chain is built from TRBV28 and TRBJ2-5; possible D gene TRBD1, 6 bases. This CDR3 contains 14 residues. CDR1 MDHEN and CDR2 SYDVKM come from the germline V gene. Trimming took 6 bases from V and 1 from J, leaving 12 bases between them. The CDR3 nucleotides are TGTGCCAGCAGCTCCAGGGGTCCCCAAGAGACCCAGTACTTC. Translation: CASSSRGPQETQYF.

This clone was seen a handful of times. This CDR3 reads CASSSRAGLAGDTQYF. CDR3 DNA: TGTGCCAGCAGCTCCCGTGCGGGACTAGCGGGAGATACGCAGTATTTT. The chain recombines TRBV7-2 with TRBJ2-3; 12 nucleotides line up with TRBD2. The germline V gene has CDR1 SGHTA and CDR2 FQGNSA. This CDR3 contains 16 residues. The ends lost 4 bases at V and 5 bases at J; junction bases unmatched: 7. The whole variable domain, filled in from reference TRBV7-2 and TRBJ2-3, reads GAGVSQSPSNKVTEKGKDVELRCDPISGHTALYWYRQSLGQGLEFLIYFQGNSAPDKSGLPSDRFSAERTGGSVSTLTIQRTQQEDSAVYLCASSSRAGLAGDTQYFGPGTRLTVL.

CDR3 coding DNA: TGTGCCAGCAGGCCGACGGGGGCTATACCTGAAGCTTTCTTT. This gives the protein CASRPTGAIPEAFF. The chain couples TRBV7-2 to TRBJ1-1, with D maybe TRBD1 (6 bases). Trimming left V 6 bases short and J 6 bases short, with 17 bases between. The germline CDR1 and CDR2 sequences are SGHTA and FQGNSA. This CDR3 region has 14 residues.

This clone has more than one count but fewer than ten. The chain links TRBV7-2 to TRBJ2-3; 8 bases map to TRBD2. This CDR3 is 14 amino acids long. The V gene end was trimmed by 4 bases and the J gene end by 11 bases; junction bases not matched to a gene: 11. Germline CDR1 reads SGHTA; CDR2 reads FQGNSA. The CDR3 nucleotides read TGTGCCAGCAGCTACGATAGCGGGACGCCACTGCAGTATTTT. Translated: CASSYDSGTPLQYF.

The chain uses TRBV11-1 and TRBJ2-6; D assignment may be TRBD1 or TRBD2 (5 bases each). The germline V gene has CDR1 SGHAT and CDR2 FQDESV (reference sequence). The CDR3 totals 17 residues. V was clipped by 0 bases and J by 12 bases, with 21 bases between them. For the CDR3, the DNA is TGTGCCAGCAGCTTAGCTGGGACCGTATCGGCGTCCAGCGTCCTGACTTTC. Translated, it gives CASSLAGTVSASSVLTF.

The rearrangement links TRBV7-2 to TRBJ2-3; TRBD1 might be the D (5 bases). The germline V gene encodes CDR1 SGHTA and CDR2 FQGNSA. The CDR3 loop spans 15 amino acids. The V end was cut by 9 bases, the J end by 0 bases, with 16 bases between. The CDR3 DNA sequence: TGTGCCAGTATCTCTTCGACAGCTAGCACAGATACGCAGTATTTT. Protein product: CASISSTASTDTQYF. Full variable domain (remainder filled in from reference TRBV7-2 and TRBJ2-3): GAGVSQSPSNKVTEKGKDVELRCDPISGHTALYWYRQSLGQGLEFLIYFQGNSAPDKSGLPSDRFSAERTGGSVSTLTIQRTQQEDSAVYLCASISSTASTDTQYFGPGTRLTVL.

The rearrangement joins TRBV19 to TRBJ2-3; possible D gene TRBD1, 5 bases. Trimming pared 3 bases from V and 2 bases from J, leaving 15 bases between. This CDR3 is built from 16 residues. CDR1 is LNHDA and CDR2 is SQIVND in the germline V gene (reference sequence). The DNA of the CDR3 is TGTGCCAGTAGTATGTGGGCAGGGCCAAACACAGATACGCAGTATTTT. Protein sequence: CASSMWAGPNTDTQYF.

A remark on this clone: Compared with germline, one end of the junction differs, possibly owing to a read error. The CDR3 sequence: CASSQIQGGEQFF. The DNA of the CDR3 is TGCGCCAGCAGCCAGATTCAGGGCGGAGAGCAGTTCTTC. The gene calls are TRBV7-9 and TRBJ2-1; the D gene is possibly TRBD1 (5 bases). CDR3 size: 13 residues. The germline V gene has CDR1 SEHNR and CDR2 FQNEAQ (reference sequence).

The genes are TRBV6-1 and TRBJ1-1; D is unclear. CDR3 length equals 15 residues. V lost 7 bases to trimming and J lost 2 bases, with 17 bases between them. Germline CDR1 is MNHNS and CDR2 is SASEGT. CDR3 amino acids: CASKTPWRPNTEAFF. CDR3 nucleotides: TGTGCCAGCAAGACCCCTTGGCGGCCAAACACTGAAGCTTTCTTT.

This chain links TRBV5-1 with TRBJ2-3; 7 nucleotides line up with TRBD2. This CDR3 has 16 amino acids. The junction had 10 bases not matched to a gene; V was cut back by 4 bases and J by 2 bases. Germline assignment: CDR1 SGHRS and CDR2 YFSETQ. The CDR3 coding sequence is TGCGCCAGCAGCCGGAGGGCGGGAGTTAACACAGATACGCAGTATTTT. Protein: CASSRRAGVNTDTQYF.

This chain joins TRBV9 and TRBJ2-7, with TRBD2 matching 7 bases. Germline CDR1 reads SGDLS; CDR2 reads YYNGEE. This CDR3 has 16 residues. The ends lost 0 bases at V and 4 bases at J; junction bases unmatched: 10. CDR3 in amino acids: CASSVALAESGYEQYF. The CDR3, as DNA: TGTGCCAGCAGCGTAGCCCTAGCGGAGAGTGGGTACGAGCAGTACTTC.

This clone was picked up a small number of times. The rearrangement joins TRBV30 to TRBJ1-1; weak D call: TRBD1 (5 bases). The CDR3 covers 12 residues. Trimming took off 2 bases at V and 4 bases at J, with 8 bases between the two ends. The V gene's germline CDR1 is GTSNPN and CDR2 SVGIG (reference sequence). For the CDR3, the DNA is TGTGCCTGGAGTTCAGGGAGCACTGAAGCTTTCTTT. Residues: CAWSSGSTEAFF.

This clone was counted between two and nine times. This chain connects TRBV7-9 to TRBJ2-5; 11 positions agree with TRBD2. The CDR3 loop spans 16 amino acids. Per germline, CDR1 SEHNR and CDR2 FQNEAQ (reference sequence). V gave up 4 bases and J gave up 5 bases; unmatched junction bases: 9. CDR3 nucleotide sequence: TGTGCCAGCAGCTGGGGACTAGCGGAGGAGGGGGAGACCCAGTACTTC. It encodes CASSWGLAEEGETQYF. Full variable domain (missing parts from reference TRBV7-9 and TRBJ2-5): DTGVSQNPRHKITKRGQNVTFRCDPISEHNRLYWYRQTLGQGPEFLTYFQNEAQLEKSRLLSDRFSAERPKGSFSTLEIQRTEQGDSAMYLCASSWGLAEEGETQYFGPGTRLLVL.

This clone has more than one count but fewer than ten. V usage is TRBV30 and J usage is TRBJ2-1, with D perhaps matching TRBD1 (5 bases). Trimming left V 2 bases short and J 1 base short, with 6 bases between. Germline V lookup: CDR1 GTSNPN, CDR2 SVGIG (reference sequence). CDR3 length: 13 residues. The CDR3 nucleotides are TGTGCCTGGAGTCCAGGGTCCTACAATGAGCAGTTCTTC. It yields the protein CAWSPGSYNEQFF.

This clone was detected only a few times. The chain has TRBV2 and TRBJ1-1; D call uncertain. The V end lost 7 bases, the J end lost 3 bases, and 18 bases lay between the germline ends. Germline assignment: CDR1 SNHLY and CDR2 FYNNEI. This CDR3 comprises 15 residues. The CDR3: CASTLVDSIYTEAFF. The DNA of the CDR3 is TGTGCCAGCACTCTGGTGGATAGTATTTACACTGAAGCTTTCTTT.

V gene TRBV7-3 combines with J gene TRBJ2-5; tentative D call: TRBD2 (6 bases). This CDR3 is 14 amino acids long. Germline lookup yields CDR1 SGHTA and CDR2 FQGTGA. V was trimmed by 5 bases and J by 1 base, leaving 11 bases between them. CDR3 loop: CASSRGRSQETQYF. In DNA form, the CDR3 reads TGTGCCAGCAGCCGAGGGAGGAGCCAAGAGACCCAGTACTTC.

The rearrangement uses TRBV5-6 and TRBJ1-1; D is unresolved. This CDR3 has 15 amino acids. CDR1 and CDR2 (germline): SGHDT, YYEEEE. V was trimmed by 0 bases and J by 4 bases, leaving 13 bases between them. In nucleotides, the CDR3 is TGTGCCAGCAGCTTGGTGTCGACCCCAAGCACTGAAGCTTTCTTT. Amino acid sequence: CASSLVSTPSTEAFF.